This TCR beta chain was observed in a study of OX40 agonist ivuxolimab in advanced cancers. Background for the entire study: Ivuxolimab was an agonistic, fully human IgG2 monoclonal antibody directed against OX40 (CD134), a costimulatory receptor. Among the approximately 54 dose-escalation patients, around 20 had hepatocellular carcinoma, some 15 melanoma, 9 renal cell carcinoma and 9 head and neck cancer. The dose-escalation cohort was roughly 83% male with a mean age of roughly 60 years, ranging from roughly 20 to 80. The paper reports the monotherapy dose-escalation portion (N of about 47 patients) of the phase I ivuxolimab trial. Partial responses occurred in three dose-escalation patients: two with cutaneous melanoma and one with hepatocellular carcinoma. Patients were allowed to have had prior anti-PD-1, anti-PD-L1 or anti-CTLA-4 therapy, and around two fifths of the dose-escalation patients had been treated with checkpoint inhibitors. Intravenous ivuxolimab was administered to patients every 2 weeks at six dose levels: 0.01, 0.1, 0.3, 1.5, 3 and 10 mg/kg. The point of sequencing TCRbeta in the periphery was to test whether ivuxolimab changed TCR sequence diversity and drove clonal T-cell expansion.

Results and caveats for the whole study, not just this receptor: At doses of 0.1 to 3.0 mg/kg, clonal expansion of both CD4+ and CD8+ T cells in blood was seen between baseline and week 6. On average, CD8+ T cells showed more expanded clones than CD4+ T cells after ivuxolimab. In the 0.1-3.0 mg/kg groups, partial responders were among the patients with the lowest normalized peripheral clonal expansion, particularly in CD8+ T cells. Antigen specificity was not determined for the clonally expanded peripheral T cells. Low levels of normalized T-cell clonal expansion were also seen in some patients who did not respond.

For sequencing of the TCRbeta CDR3 region, genomic DNA was extracted from the sorted cells. The immunoSEQ Assay was used to sequence the TCRbeta CDR3 regions. Sourced from immuneACCESS, this table was stored by TCRdb with only in-frame sequences that have V and J called. A share of the clones is absent; for the studies checked, an unresolved V gene accounts for under half, and the remainder has no known explanation. Here the sample has more than 65,000 clones; approximately 86% occur a single time. 5% to 7% of the sample is taken by the ten largest. In regard to this clone: Its antigen specificity is not known. Base qualities are not recorded, but no much larger clone differs from it by a single base.

Patients with a history of autoimmune disease or receiving systemic immunosuppression were excluded from the trial. Peripheral blood for TCR sequencing was collected from all dose cohorts at baseline, on cycle 4 day 1, and on cycle 7 day 1. Samples were obtained from an open-label, multicenter, first-in-human phase I dose-escalation trial of ivuxolimab. Adults with locally advanced or metastatic melanoma, renal cell carcinoma, hepatocellular carcinoma or head and neck squamous cell carcinoma were enrolled in the trial. Before TCR sequencing, CD4+ T cells and CD8+ T cells were sorted from peripheral blood as separate populations. The germline V gene supplies CDR1 WSHSY and CDR2 SAAADI. Cut back by 2 bases and 3 bases, the V and J ends lie 14 bases apart. The CDR3 sequence holds 16 residues, the cysteine and phenylalanine included. Only the CDR3 region is kept as DNA, spanning 48 bases read in frame from base 1.

Source: CD4+ or CD8+ T cells sorted from blood, taken in a trial of the OX40 agonist ivuxolimab. The chain joins TRBV10-2 to TRBJ2-1; the D segment could be TRBD2, given 6 matching bases. This receptor was identified in an adult with an advanced solid tumor such as melanoma, head and neck, liver or kidney cancer. The CDR3 here reads CASSELPGTFYNEQFF. The DNA is as follows: TGCGCCAGCAGTGAGCTCCCCGGGACTTTCTACAATGAGCAGTTCTTC.